This T cell receptor (beta chain) originates from a study of beta chain features in type 1 diabetes. Expressed TCRB transcripts got sequenced, as all isolated RNA was reverse transcribed. Here immunoSEQ multiplex PCR was the method, and the copy in TCRdb shows in-frame clones only, minus some. Found here are roughly 400,000 clones, more than 12% of them singletons; the top ten hold under 0.02%. CDR1 LNHDA and CDR2 SQIVND come from the germline V gene (reference sequence). This CDR3 contains 14 residues. The junction had 4 bases not matched to a gene; V was cut back by 7 bases and J by 1 base. This clone was found a few times.

The chain employs TRBV19 and TRBJ1-2, with 9 bases fitting TRBD1. The receptor's source is a woman in her late teens or twenties in good health. Sample: naive CD4+ T cells from blood. CDR3 nucleotides: TGTGCCAGTAAAGCGGGACAGGGTAACTATGGCTACACCTTC. Amino acid sequence: CASKAGQGNYGYTF.